These 22 T cell receptor beta chains share one sample of origin, sequenced in a study of resident and recirculating memory T cells in vitiligo. The repertoire was sequenced with immunoSEQ multiplex PCR; TCRdb's copy has only in-frame clones and lacks some. This table holds tens of thousands of clones, around 92% found once. The sequencing input was blood. The receptor source for this set is a male donor with vitiligo.

CDR3 sequence: CASSRTGQTGELFF. The CDR3 nucleotides are TGTGCCAGCAGCAGGACAGGGCAGACCGGGGAGCTGTTTTTT. This sequence joins TRBV7-8 and TRBJ2-2; 8 bases align to TRBD1. Germline values: CDR1 SGHVS, CDR2 FQNEAQ. The CDR3 extends over 14 amino acids. Unmatched junction bases numbered 4, after V lost 5 bases and J lost 5 bases.

In its sample, this clone was seen once. The chain employs TRBV7-2 and TRBJ1-2; 9 bases map to TRBD1. This CDR3 region has 16 residues. V dropped 2 bases and J dropped 4; count of bases not matched to a gene: 8. CDR1 SGHTA and CDR2 FQGNSA come from the germline V gene. The CDR3 is CASSLTTGGRGYGYTF. In nucleotides, the CDR3 is TGTGCCAGCAGCTTAACGACAGGGGGTCGGGGCTATGGCTACACCTTC.

The V and J genes are TRBV11-2 and TRBJ2-7, with 10 bases fitting TRBD1. Trimming at V came to 5 bases and at J to 5 bases, leaving 6 bases not matched to a gene. This CDR3 region has 14 residues. The germline CDR1 and CDR2 sequences are SGHAT and FQNNGV. The CDR3 DNA follows: TGTGCCAGCAGCCGTGGGACAGGGGAGGACGAGCAGTACTTC. It codes for CASSRGTGEDEQYF.

This rearrangement joins TRBV4-3 to TRBJ2-1, with a possible D match to TRBD2 (6 bases). Germline CDR1 reads LGHNA; CDR2 reads YSLEER. V lost 0 bases and J lost 10, with 10 bases in between. The CDR3 extends over 13 amino acids. This CDR3 is CASSQDQAGEQFF. DNA for the CDR3: TGCGCCAGCAGCCAAGATCAGGCGGGGGAGCAGTTCTTC.

The chain couples TRBV19 to TRBJ1-2; D gene uncertain. This CDR3 is built from 12 residues. Germline V gene sequence: CDR1 LNHDA, CDR2 SQIVND (reference sequence). V lost 7 bases and J 0 bases, leaving 6 bases between the germline ends. The CDR3 sequence: CASTPANYGYTF. The DNA of the CDR3 is TGTGCCAGTACACCGGCTAACTATGGCTACACCTTC.

The V call is TRBV29-1, the J call TRBJ1-4; TRBD1 is a possible D gene (5 bases). The V gene lost 0 bases and the J gene lost 8 bases, with 19 bases spanning the gap. CDR1 and CDR2 from the germline V gene are SQVTM and ANQGSEA. This CDR3 region has 16 residues. The DNA for the CDR3 is TGCAGCGTTGAAGATGATTGGGGCCCCACCCCCGAAAAACTGTTTTTT. Residues: CSVEDDWGPTPEKLFF.

The gene calls are TRBV27 and TRBJ2-3, with 8 bases lining up with TRBD2. CDR3 length: 15 amino acids. The germline V gene encodes CDR1 MNHEY and CDR2 SMNVEV (reference sequence). V shed 7 bases, J shed 0 bases, and the junction held 6 bases outside the gene matches. This chain's CDR3 is CASTAGGFSTDTQYF. As DNA, the CDR3 is TGTGCCAGCACCGCGGGAGGCTTCAGCACAGATACGCAGTATTTT.

J is TRBJ2-3 and V is TRBV29-1, with 9 bases that match TRBD2. V gave up 5 bases and J gave up 11 bases; unmatched junction bases: 5. The CDR3 has 11 residues. The germline gives CDR1 SQVTM, CDR2 ANQGSEA. CDR3 nucleotides: TGCAGCGTTAGTAGCGGGGGAAGGCAGTATTTT. Translation gives CSVSSGGRQYF.

The V call is TRBV4-3, the J call TRBJ1-5, with D hard to call. Looked up from germline, CDR1 is LGHNA and CDR2 is YSLEER. The CDR3 length is 13 residues. Trimming shortened V by 0 bases and J by 5 bases, and 5 bases separated the two germline ends. The CDR3 DNA reads TGCGCCAGCAGCCAAGATGGCTATCAGCCCCAGCATTTT. This codes for CASSQDGYQPQHF.

The chain combines TRBV7-3 with TRBJ1-1; D unclear. Trimming pared 4 bases from V and 4 bases from J, leaving 10 bases between. This CDR3 comprises 13 residues. Germline assignment: CDR1 SGHTA and CDR2 FQGTGA. The CDR3 sequence is CASSSAVGTEAFF. DNA for the CDR3: TGTGCCAGCAGCTCGGCGGTTGGCACTGAAGCTTTCTTT.

This chain uses TRBV28 with TRBJ2-1, with a tentative D call TRBD2 (6 bases). Germline CDR1 and CDR2: MDHEN and SYDVKM. Trimming cost V 2 bases and J 0 bases, with 14 bases left between them. This CDR3 has 17 residues. This CDR3 is CASSLMGGESSYNEQFF. CDR3 nucleotide sequence: TGTGCCAGCAGTTTAATGGGCGGGGAGAGCTCCTACAATGAGCAGTTCTTC. Variable domain in full (rest from reference TRBV28 and TRBJ2-1): DVKVTQSSRYLVKRTGEKVFLECVQDMDHENMFWYRQDPGLGLRLIYFSYDVKMKEKGDIPEGYSVSREKKERFSLILESASTNQTSMYLCASSLMGGESSYNEQFFGPGTRLTVL.

The rearrangement uses TRBV7-3 and TRBJ2-2; TRBD1 matches 10 bases. V shed 4 bases and J 3 bases; nucleotides not matched to a gene: 8. This CDR3 is built from 17 residues. The germline gives CDR1 SGHTA, CDR2 FQGTGA. As DNA, the CDR3 is TGTGCCAGCAGCTCCCCGCCTGACAGGGGGCACACCGGGGAGCTGTTTTTT. It is translated as CASSSPPDRGHTGELFF.

V gene TRBV30 combines with J gene TRBJ2-5; 8 nucleotides align to TRBD2. Germline V CDR1 and CDR2: GTSNPN, SVGIG (reference sequence). The CDR3 extends over 13 amino acids. V gave up 4 bases and J gave up 7 bases; unmatched junction bases: 8. CDR3 in amino acids: CAWNPLREGTQYF. CDR3 DNA: TGTGCCTGGAATCCTTTACGGGAGGGGACCCAGTACTTC.

The chain uses TRBV7-9 and TRBJ1-1, with a possible D match to TRBD1 (5 bases). V shed 5 bases and J shed 1 base, with 8 bases lying between them. Germline values: CDR1 SEHNR, CDR2 FQNEAQ (reference sequence). There are 13 residues in the CDR3. CDR3 DNA: TGTGCCAGCAGCCATAGGGGGAACACTGAAGCTTTCTTT. Translating it yields CASSHRGNTEAFF.

This clone was observed once. This chain links TRBV7-2 with TRBJ2-3, with 10 bases identical to TRBD2. V shed 5 bases, J shed 4 bases, and the junction held 12 bases outside the gene matches. This CDR3 comprises 17 residues. Germline V CDR1 and CDR2: SGHTA, FQGNSA. The DNA for the CDR3 is TGTGCCAGCAGCCGAGGGGCTAGCGGGAGCTTGGCAGATACGCAGTATTTT. As protein: CASSRGASGSLADTQYF.

The chain carries TRBV18 and TRBJ2-1; tentative D call: TRBD2 (6 bases). CDR1 is KGHSH and CDR2 is LQKENI in the germline V gene. The V end lost 8 bases, the J end lost 4 bases, and 18 bases lay between the germline ends. This CDR3 contains 15 residues. This CDR3 reads CASAPGDERYNEQFF. DNA for the CDR3: TGTGCCAGCGCCCCGGGGGACGAGCGGTACAATGAGCAGTTCTTC.

CDR3 in amino acids: CASTPESGSYNEQFF. In DNA form, the CDR3 reads TGTGCCAGTACCCCGGAGAGCGGGTCTTACAATGAGCAGTTCTTC. The chain has TRBV19 and TRBJ2-1; D is possibly TRBD2 (6 bases). The germline V gene has CDR1 LNHDA and CDR2 SQIVND (reference sequence). Trimming stripped 7 bases from V and 4 bases from J, with 17 bases between. The CDR3 is made up of 15 amino acids.

This clone was recorded once. This chain connects TRBV2 to TRBJ1-2; 10 bases align to TRBD1. Germline-derived CDR1 and CDR2 are SNHLY and FYNNEI. This CDR3 is built from 18 residues. Trimming took 0 bases from V and 6 from J; bases not matched to a gene: 13. As DNA, the CDR3 is TGTGCCAGCAGTGAAGCGTCAGTTATTTTGGGGACAGGGGATGGCTACACCTTC. Translated, it gives CASSEASVILGTGDGYTF. The full variable domain, rest sourced from reference TRBV2 and TRBJ1-2, is EPEVTQTPSHQVTQMGQEVILRCVPISNHLYFYWYRQILGQKVEFLVSFYNNEISEKSEIFDDQFSVERPDGSNFTLKIRSTKLEDSAMYFCASSEASVILGTGDGYTFGSGTRLTVV.

The chain couples TRBV19 to TRBJ1-3, with TRBD1 matching over 11 bases. The CDR3 covers 17 residues. Germline values: CDR1 LNHDA, CDR2 SQIVND (reference sequence). V lost 7 bases and J lost 4; bases outside the gene matches: 12. CDR3: CASNPAPGQGEGNTIYF. For the CDR3, the DNA is TGTGCCAGTAACCCGGCCCCGGGACAGGGGGAAGGAAACACCATATATTTT.

The chain combines TRBV9 with TRBJ2-5; TRBD2 is a possible D gene (5 bases). Germline V lookup: CDR1 SGDLS, CDR2 YYNGEE. Trimming stripped 4 bases from V and 5 bases from J, with 24 bases between. The CDR3 has 17 residues. In DNA, the CDR3 is TGTGCCAGCAGCCCGCGCGTAACGGGGTCAGACTGGGAGACCCAGTACTTC. Protein: CASSPRVTGSDWETQYF.

The chain combines TRBV5-1 with TRBJ2-1, with 10 positions matching TRBD2. This CDR3 spans 15 amino acids. J gave up 5 bases and V 4 bases, and 6 bases lay outside the gene matches. The germline gives CDR1 SGHRS, CDR2 YFSETQ. The CDR3 DNA follows: TGCGCCAGCAGCCTTCTAGCGGGAGCCCACAATGAGCAGTTCTTC. Protein sequence: CASSLLAGAHNEQFF.

The chain carries TRBV7-6 and TRBJ2-1; D might be TRBD1 (5 bases). This CDR3 is 13 amino acids long. Deletions cut 5 bases from V and 5 bases from J, with 10 bases between. Germline CDR1 reads SGHVS; CDR2 reads FNYEAQ. The CDR3 spells CASSPSTDNEQFF. The CDR3 DNA reads as TGTGCCAGCAGCCCTTCGACAGACAATGAGCAGTTCTTC.